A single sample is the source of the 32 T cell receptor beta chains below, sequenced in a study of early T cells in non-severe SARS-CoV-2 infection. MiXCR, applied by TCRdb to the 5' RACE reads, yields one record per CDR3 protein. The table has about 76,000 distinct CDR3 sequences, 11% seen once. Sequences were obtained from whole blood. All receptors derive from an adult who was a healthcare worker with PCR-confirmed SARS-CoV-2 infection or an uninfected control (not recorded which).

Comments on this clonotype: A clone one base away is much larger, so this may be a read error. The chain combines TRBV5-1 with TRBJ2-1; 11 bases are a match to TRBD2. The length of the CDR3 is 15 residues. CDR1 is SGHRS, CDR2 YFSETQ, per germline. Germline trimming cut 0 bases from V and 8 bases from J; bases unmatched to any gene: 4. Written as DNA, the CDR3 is TGCGCCAGCAGCTTGGTTCTAGCGGGGGGCTATGAGCAGTTCTTC. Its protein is CASSLVLAGGYEQFF.

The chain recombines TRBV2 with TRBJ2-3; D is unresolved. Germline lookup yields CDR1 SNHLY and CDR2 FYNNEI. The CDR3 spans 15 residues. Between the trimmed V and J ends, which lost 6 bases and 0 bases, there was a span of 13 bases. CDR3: CASSPGKFSTDTQYF. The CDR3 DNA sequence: TGTGCCAGCAGCCCAGGAAAATTTAGCACAGATACGCAGTATTTT.

CDR3 DNA sequence: TGTGCCAGTAGTTGGTCGGACAGAGATACGCAGTATTTT. It is translated as CASSWSDRDTQYF. V is TRBV19 and J is TRBJ2-3; D perhaps matches TRBD1 (6 bases). V was cut by 5 bases and J by 5 bases, with 11 bases left in between. The germline V gene encodes CDR1 LNHDA and CDR2 SQIVND (reference sequence). This CDR3 has 13 amino acids.

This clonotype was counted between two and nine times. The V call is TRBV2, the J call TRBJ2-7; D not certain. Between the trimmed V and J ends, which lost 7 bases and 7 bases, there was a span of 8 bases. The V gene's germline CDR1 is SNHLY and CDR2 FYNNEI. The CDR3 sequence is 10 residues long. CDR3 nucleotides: TGTGCCAGCAATTTTGGGGAGCAGTACTTC. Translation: CASNFGEQYF.

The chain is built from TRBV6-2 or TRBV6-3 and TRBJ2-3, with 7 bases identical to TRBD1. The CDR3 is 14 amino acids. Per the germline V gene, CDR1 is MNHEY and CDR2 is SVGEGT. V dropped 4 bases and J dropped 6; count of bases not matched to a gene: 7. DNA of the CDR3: TGTGCCAGCAGTTCGGGACAGCAACCCGATACGCAGTATTTT. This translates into CASSSGQQPDTQYF.

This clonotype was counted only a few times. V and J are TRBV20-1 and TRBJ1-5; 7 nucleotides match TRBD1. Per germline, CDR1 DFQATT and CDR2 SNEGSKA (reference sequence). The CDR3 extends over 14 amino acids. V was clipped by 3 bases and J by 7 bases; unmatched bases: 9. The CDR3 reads CSASQGGRGQPQHF. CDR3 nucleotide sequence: TGCAGTGCTAGCCAGGGGGGCCGGGGACAGCCCCAGCATTTT.

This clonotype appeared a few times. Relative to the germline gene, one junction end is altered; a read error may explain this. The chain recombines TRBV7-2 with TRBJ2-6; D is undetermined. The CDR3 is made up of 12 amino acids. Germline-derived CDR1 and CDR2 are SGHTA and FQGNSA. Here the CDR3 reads CASSWGANVLTF. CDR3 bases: TGTGCCAGTAGCTGGGGGGCCAACGTCCTGACTTTC.

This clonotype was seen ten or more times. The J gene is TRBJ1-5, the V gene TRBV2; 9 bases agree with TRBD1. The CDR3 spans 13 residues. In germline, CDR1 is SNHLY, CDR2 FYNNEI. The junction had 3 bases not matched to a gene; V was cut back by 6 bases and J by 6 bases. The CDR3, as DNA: TGTGCCAGCAGCCCACAGGGGGCTCAGCCCCAGCATTTT. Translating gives CASSPQGAQPQHF.

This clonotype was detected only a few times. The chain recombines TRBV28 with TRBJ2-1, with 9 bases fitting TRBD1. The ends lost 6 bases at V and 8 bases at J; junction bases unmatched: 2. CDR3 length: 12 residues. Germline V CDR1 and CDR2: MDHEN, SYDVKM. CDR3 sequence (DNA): TGTGCCAGCAGCGACAGGGGGTATGAGCAGTTCTTC. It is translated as CASSDRGYEQFF.

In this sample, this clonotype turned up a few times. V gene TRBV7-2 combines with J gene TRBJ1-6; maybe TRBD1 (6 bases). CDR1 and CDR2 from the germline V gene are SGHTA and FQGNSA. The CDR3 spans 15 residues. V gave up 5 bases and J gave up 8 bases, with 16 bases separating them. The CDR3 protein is CASSRTAVADSPLHF. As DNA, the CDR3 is TGTGCCAGCAGCCGGACAGCGGTCGCCGATTCACCCCTCCACTTT.

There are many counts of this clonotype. CDR3 DNA: TGTGCCAGCTCACCGGGCAGCACTGAAGCTTTCTTT. It specifies CASSPGSTEAFF. The rearrangement uses TRBV18 and TRBJ1-1; D gene ambiguous. The CDR3 is 12 residues long. CDR1 and CDR2 (germline): KGHSH, LQKENI. Trimming removed 3 bases from V and 4 bases from J, with 6 bases in between.

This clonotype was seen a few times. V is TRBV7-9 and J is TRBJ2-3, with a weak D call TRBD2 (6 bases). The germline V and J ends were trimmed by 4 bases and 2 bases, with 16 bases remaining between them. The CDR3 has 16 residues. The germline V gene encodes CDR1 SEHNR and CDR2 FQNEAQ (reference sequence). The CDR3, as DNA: TGTGCCAGCAGCTCCCCCGGGGGACTCCCCACAGATACGCAGTATTTT. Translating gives CASSSPGGLPTDTQYF.

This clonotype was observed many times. The CDR3 nucleotides are TGTGCCAGCAGCGTAGGCAGGACGAACACTGAAGCTTTCTTT. Translating it yields CASSVGRTNTEAFF. The chain combines TRBV9 with TRBJ1-1, with D uncertain. The germline V and J ends were trimmed by 0 bases and 1 base, with 7 bases remaining between them. This CDR3 has 14 residues. Per germline, CDR1 SGDLS and CDR2 YYNGEE.

CDR3 sequence reads: CASIPSTANNEQFF. DNA for the CDR3: TGTGCCAGCATCCCCTCGACAGCCAACAATGAGCAGTTCTTC. The chain uses TRBV6-2 or TRBV6-3 and TRBJ2-1; TRBD1 might be the D (5 bases). Trimming took 7 bases from V and 5 from J, leaving 15 bases between them. CDR3 length: 14 amino acids. Germline CDR1 reads MNHEY; CDR2 reads SVGEGT.

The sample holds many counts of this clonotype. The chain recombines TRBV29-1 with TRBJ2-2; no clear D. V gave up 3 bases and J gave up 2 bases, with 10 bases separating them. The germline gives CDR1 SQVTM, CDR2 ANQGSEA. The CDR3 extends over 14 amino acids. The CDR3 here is CSVDPHTNTGELFF. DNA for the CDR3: TGCAGCGTTGACCCCCATACAAACACCGGGGAGCTGTTTTTT.

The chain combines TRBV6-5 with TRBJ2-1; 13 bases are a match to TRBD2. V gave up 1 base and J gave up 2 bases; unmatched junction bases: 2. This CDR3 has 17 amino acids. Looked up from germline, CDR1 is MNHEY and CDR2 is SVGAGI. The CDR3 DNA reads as TGTGCCAGCAGTTACTTACTAGCGGGGGGGCCCTACAATGAGCAGTTCTTC. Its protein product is CASSYLLAGGPYNEQFF.

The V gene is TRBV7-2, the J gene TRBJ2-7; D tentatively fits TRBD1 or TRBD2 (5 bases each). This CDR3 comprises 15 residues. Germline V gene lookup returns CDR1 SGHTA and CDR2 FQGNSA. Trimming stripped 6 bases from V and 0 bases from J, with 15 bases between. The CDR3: CASRRDADSSYEQYF. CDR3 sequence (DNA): TGTGCCAGCAGAAGGGACGCGGATAGCTCCTACGAGCAGTACTTC.

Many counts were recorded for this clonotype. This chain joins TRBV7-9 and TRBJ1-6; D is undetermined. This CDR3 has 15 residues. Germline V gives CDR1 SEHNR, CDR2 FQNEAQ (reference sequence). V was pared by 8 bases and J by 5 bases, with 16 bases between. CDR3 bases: TGTGCCAGCCTGGCCTCCGAGTCGCATAATTCACCCCTCCACTTT. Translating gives CASLASESHNSPLHF.

CDR3 DNA: TGTGCCAGCAGTGGGGACCCACTTGGGGCCAAAAACATTCAGTACTTC. Translating gives CASSGDPLGAKNIQYF. The chain combines TRBV6-1 with TRBJ2-4, with D perhaps matching TRBD1 or TRBD2 (5 bases each). CDR1 and CDR2 (germline): MNHNS, SASEGT. V lost 4 bases and J lost 1, with 14 bases in between. The length of the CDR3 is 16 residues.

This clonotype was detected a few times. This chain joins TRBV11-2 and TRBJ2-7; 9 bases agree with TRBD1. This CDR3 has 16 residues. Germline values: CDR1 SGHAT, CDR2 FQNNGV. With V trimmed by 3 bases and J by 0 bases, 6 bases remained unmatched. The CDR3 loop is CASSLGQGSTSYEQYF. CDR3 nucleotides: TGTGCCAGCAGCTTGGGACAGGGCTCGACCTCCTACGAGCAGTACTTC. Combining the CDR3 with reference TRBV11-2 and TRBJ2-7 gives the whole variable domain EAGVAQSPRYKIIEKRQSVAFWCNPISGHATLYWYQQILGQGPKLLIQFQNNGVVDDSQLPKDRFSAERLKGVDSTLKIQPAKLEDSAVYLCASSLGQGSTSYEQYFGPGTRLTVT.

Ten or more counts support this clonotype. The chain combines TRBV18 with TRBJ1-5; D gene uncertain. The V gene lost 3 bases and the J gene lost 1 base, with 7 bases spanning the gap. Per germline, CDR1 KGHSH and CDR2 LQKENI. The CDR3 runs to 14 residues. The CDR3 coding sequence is TGTGCCAGCTCACCTCCCCTGAGCAATCAGCCCCAGCATTTT. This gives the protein CASSPPLSNQPQHF. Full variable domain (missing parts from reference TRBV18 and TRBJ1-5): NAGVMQNPRHLVRRRGQEARLRCSPMKGHSHVYWYRQLPEEGLKFMVYLQKENIIDESGMPKERFSAEFPKEGPSILRIQQVVRGDSAAYFCASSPPLSNQPQHFGDGTRLSIL.

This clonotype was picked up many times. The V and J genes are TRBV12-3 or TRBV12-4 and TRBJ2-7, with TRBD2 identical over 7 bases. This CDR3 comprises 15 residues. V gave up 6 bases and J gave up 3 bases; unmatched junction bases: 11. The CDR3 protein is CASSPLGGSRYEQYF. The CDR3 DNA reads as TGTGCCAGCAGCCCCCTGGGAGGGAGTCGCTACGAGCAGTACTTC.

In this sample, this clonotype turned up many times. The CDR3 here is CASSQGRGPYNEQFF. The CDR3 DNA reads as TGCGCCAGCAGCCAAGGGCGGGGTCCCTACAATGAGCAGTTCTTC. V is TRBV4-3 and J is TRBJ2-1; weak D call: TRBD2 (6 bases). This CDR3 comprises 15 residues. Germline values: CDR1 LGHNA, CDR2 YSLEER. Trimming cost V 1 base and J 2 bases, with 9 bases left between them.

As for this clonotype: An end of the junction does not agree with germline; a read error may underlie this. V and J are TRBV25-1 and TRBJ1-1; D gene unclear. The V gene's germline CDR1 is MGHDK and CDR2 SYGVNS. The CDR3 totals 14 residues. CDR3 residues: CASSELGKSTEAFF. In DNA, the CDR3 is TGCGCCAGCAGTGAATTGGGGAAGAGCACTGAAGCTTTCTTT.

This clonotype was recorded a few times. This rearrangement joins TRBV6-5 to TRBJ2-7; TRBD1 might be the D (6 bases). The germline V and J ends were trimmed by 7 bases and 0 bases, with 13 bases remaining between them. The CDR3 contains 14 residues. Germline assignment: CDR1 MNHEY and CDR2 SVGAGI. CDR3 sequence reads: CASTPGTSSYEQYF. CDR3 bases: TGTGCCAGCACCCCCGGGACAAGCTCCTACGAGCAGTACTTC.

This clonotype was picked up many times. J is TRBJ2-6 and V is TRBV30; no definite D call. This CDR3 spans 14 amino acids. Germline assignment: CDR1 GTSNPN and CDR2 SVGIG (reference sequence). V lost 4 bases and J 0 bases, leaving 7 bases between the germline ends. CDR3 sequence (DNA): TGTGCCTGGAAACTATACTCTGGGGCCAACGTCCTGACTTTC. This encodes CAWKLYSGANVLTF.

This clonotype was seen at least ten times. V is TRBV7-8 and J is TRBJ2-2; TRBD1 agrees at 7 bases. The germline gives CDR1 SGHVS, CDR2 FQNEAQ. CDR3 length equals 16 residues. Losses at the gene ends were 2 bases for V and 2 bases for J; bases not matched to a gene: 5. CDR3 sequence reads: CASSLSRQGNTGELFF. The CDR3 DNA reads TGTGCCAGCAGCTTATCTCGACAGGGCAACACCGGGGAGCTGTTTTTT. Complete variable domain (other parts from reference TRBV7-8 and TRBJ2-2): GAGVSQSPRYKVAKRGQDVALRCDPISGHVSLFWYQQALGQGPEFLTYFQNEAQLDKSGLPSDRFFAERPEGSVSTLKIQRTQQEDSAVYLCASSLSRQGNTGELFFGEGSRLTVL.

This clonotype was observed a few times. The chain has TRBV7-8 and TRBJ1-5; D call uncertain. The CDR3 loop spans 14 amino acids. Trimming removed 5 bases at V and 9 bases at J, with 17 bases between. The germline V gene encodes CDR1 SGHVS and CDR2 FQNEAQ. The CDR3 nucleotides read TGTGCCAGCAGCCCCGCCACTAGCTGGAGGCCCCAGCATTTT. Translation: CASSPATSWRPQHF.

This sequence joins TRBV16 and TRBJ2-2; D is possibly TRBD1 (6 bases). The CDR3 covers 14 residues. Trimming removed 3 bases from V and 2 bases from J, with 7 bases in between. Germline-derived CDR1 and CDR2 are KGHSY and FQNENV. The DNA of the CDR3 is TGTGCCAGCAGCCAGGGGGCCAACACCGGGGAGCTGTTTTTT. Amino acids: CASSQGANTGELFF.

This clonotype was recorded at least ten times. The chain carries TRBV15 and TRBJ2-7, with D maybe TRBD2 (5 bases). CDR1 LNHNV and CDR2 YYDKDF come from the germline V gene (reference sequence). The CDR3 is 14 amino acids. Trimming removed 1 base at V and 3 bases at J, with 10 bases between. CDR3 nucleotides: TGTGCCACCAGCAGAGGGGTTGGGAGCTACGAGCAGTACTTC. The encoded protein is CATSRGVGSYEQYF. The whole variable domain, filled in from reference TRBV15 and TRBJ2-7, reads DAMVIQNPRYQVTQFGKPVTLSCSQTLNHNVMYWYQQKSSQAPKLLFHYYDKDFNNEADTPDNFQSRRPNTSFCFLDIRSPGLGDTAMYLCATSRGVGSYEQYFGPGTRLTVT.

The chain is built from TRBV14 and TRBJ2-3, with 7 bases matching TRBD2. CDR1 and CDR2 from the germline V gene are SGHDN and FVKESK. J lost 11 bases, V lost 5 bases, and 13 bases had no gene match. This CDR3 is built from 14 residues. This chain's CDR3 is CASSAWDYIFLQYF. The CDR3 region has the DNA TGTGCCAGCAGCGCGTGGGACTATATATTTTTGCAGTATTTT.

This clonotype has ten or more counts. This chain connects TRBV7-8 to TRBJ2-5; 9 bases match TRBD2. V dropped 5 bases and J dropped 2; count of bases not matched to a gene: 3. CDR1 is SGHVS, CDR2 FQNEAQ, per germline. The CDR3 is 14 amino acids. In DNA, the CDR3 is TGTGCCAGCAGCACCAGCGGGGGGCAAGAGACCCAGTACTTC. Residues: CASSTSGGQETQYF.